Shown below are 28 T cell receptor beta chains from a single sample sequenced in a study of PD-1 blockade in mismatch repair-deficient tumors. Repertoires were generated with immunoSEQ multiplex PCR, while TCRdb's copy carries only in-frame clones and drops some. This table has approximately 25,000 clones, nearly 85% appearing once. This specimen was peripheral blood, taken 12 weeks after starting pembrolizumab. The receptors derive from an adult with mismatch repair-deficient cancer.

The chain has TRBV4-1 and TRBJ1-3, with 7 bases that match TRBD1. Losses at the gene ends were 0 bases for V and 3 bases for J; bases not matched to a gene: 5. The CDR3 consists of 16 residues. In germline, CDR1 is MGHRA, CDR2 YSYEKL. The CDR3 loop is CASSQDSRQGGNTIYF. The CDR3 DNA reads as TGCGCCAGCAGCCAAGATAGCAGACAGGGTGGAAACACCATATATTTT.

The V and J genes are TRBV4-3 and TRBJ2-2; 8 nucleotides align to TRBD2. CDR1 LGHNA and CDR2 YSLEER come from the germline V gene. This CDR3 has 16 amino acids. The ends lost 4 bases at V and 3 bases at J; junction bases unmatched: 7. The CDR3 nucleotides are TGCGCCAGCAGCCGCTACCTAGCGGGTTACACCGGGGAGCTGTTTTTT. Its translation: CASSRYLAGYTGELFF.

V gene TRBV13 combines with J gene TRBJ2-3; 10 bases match TRBD2. V dropped 1 base and J dropped 4; count of bases not matched to a gene: 11. The CDR3 sequence is 18 residues long. Germline V gene lookup returns CDR1 PRHDT and CDR2 FYEKMQ (reference sequence). Here the CDR3 DNA reads TGTGCCAGCAGCTTAGATGGACTAGCGGAAGATCGGGCAGATACGCAGTATTTT. Its translation is CASSLDGLAEDRADTQYF.

This clone was counted once. The chain combines TRBV19 with TRBJ2-1; tentatively, D is TRBD2 (6 bases). This CDR3 comprises 14 residues. The germline gives CDR1 LNHDA, CDR2 SQIVND (reference sequence). The V end was cut by 2 bases, the J end by 7 bases, with 12 bases between. The CDR3 DNA reads as TGTGCCAGTAGTATAATCGGGAGTTTGAATGAGCAGTTCTTC. Its protein product is CASSIIGSLNEQFF. Complete variable domain (other parts from reference TRBV19 and TRBJ2-1): DGGITQSPKYLFRKEGQNVTLSCEQNLNHDAMYWYRQDPGQGLRLIYYSQIVNDFQKGDIAEGYSVSREKKESFPLTVTSAQKNPTAFYLCASSIIGSLNEQFFGPGTRLTVL.

The chain has TRBV7-3 and TRBJ2-2; 9 bases line up with TRBD2. CDR3 length equals 15 residues. The trim removed 4 bases at V and 7 bases at J, leaving 7 bases unmatched. From germline, CDR1 is SGHTA and CDR2 FQGTGA. The chain's CDR3 is CASSSPGLAGGELFF. The CDR3 nucleotides are TGTGCCAGCAGCTCTCCGGGACTAGCAGGCGGGGAGCTGTTTTTT.

The rearrangement links TRBV19 to TRBJ2-3, with TRBD1 matching 8 bases. The CDR3 is made up of 14 amino acids. Trimming cost V 5 bases and J 5 bases; bases outside gene matches: 6. The germline CDR1 and CDR2 sequences are LNHDA and SQIVND (reference sequence). CDR3 nucleotide sequence: TGTGCCAGTAGTCTTCAGGGGGCTGGAGATACGCAGTATTTT. This codes for CASSLQGAGDTQYF. The full variable domain, with the rest looked up from reference TRBV19 and TRBJ2-3, is DGGITQSPKYLFRKEGQNVTLSCEQNLNHDAMYWYRQDPGQGLRLIYYSQIVNDFQKGDIAEGYSVSREKKESFPLTVTSAQKNPTAFYLCASSLQGAGDTQYFGPGTRLTVL.

The V call is TRBV27, the J call TRBJ2-7, with TRBD2 identical over 7 bases. The CDR3 totals 14 residues. Germline CDR1 reads MNHEY; CDR2 reads SMNVEV (reference sequence). The ends lost 3 bases at V and 3 bases at J; junction bases unmatched: 5. CDR3 residues: CASSFGGRRYEQYF. CDR3 nucleotides: TGTGCCAGCAGTTTCGGCGGGAGACGCTACGAGCAGTACTTC.

The chain uses TRBV2 and TRBJ2-3, with D perhaps matching TRBD2 (5 bases). Germline assignment: CDR1 SNHLY and CDR2 FYNNEI. The CDR3 runs 13 residues. V lost 8 bases and J 4 bases, leaving 13 bases between the germline ends. The CDR3 sequence is CASELERADTQYF. The CDR3 DNA is TGTGCCAGCGAACTAGAGAGGGCAGATACGCAGTATTTT.

CDR3 region: CASTQQGYEQYF. The CDR3 nucleotides read TGTGCCAGCACACAACAGGGGTACGAGCAGTACTTC. The chain joins TRBV28 to TRBJ2-7; TRBD1 agrees at 7 bases. With 7 bases clipped from V and 4 bases from J, the junction kept 4 bases outside the gene matches. The length of the CDR3 is 12 residues. The germline gives CDR1 MDHEN, CDR2 SYDVKM.

The chain combines TRBV10-2 with TRBJ2-6; D not resolved. CDR1 WSHSY and CDR2 SAAADI come from the germline V gene. Trimming pared 2 bases from V and 1 base from J, leaving 15 bases between. This CDR3 is built from 18 residues. Written as DNA, the CDR3 is TGCGCCAGCAGTGAGCGGTATTCTGACCATTCTGGGGCCAACGTCCTGACTTTC. Its translation: CASSERYSDHSGANVLTF.

The chain uses TRBV7-3 and TRBJ2-1; maybe TRBD1 (5 bases). V was clipped by 5 bases and J by 1 base, with 12 bases between them. Germline-derived CDR1 and CDR2 are SGHTA and FQGTGA. The CDR3 contains 15 residues. The chain's CDR3 is CASSLSQGSYNEQFF. CDR3 nucleotide sequence: TGTGCCAGCAGCCTTAGCCAGGGTTCCTACAATGAGCAGTTCTTC.

The chain has TRBV10-1 and TRBJ2-2; 12 nucleotides agree with TRBD1. Germline CDR1 is WNHNN and CDR2 is SYGVQD (reference sequence). J gave up 7 bases and V 0 bases, and 9 bases lay outside the gene matches. The CDR3 has 18 amino acids. The CDR3 DNA reads as TGCGCCAGCAGTGAGTCGGCCGGGACAGGGGGCTCGATCGGGGAGCTGTTTTTT. This translates into CASSESAGTGGSIGELFF.

The V gene is TRBV4-1, the J gene TRBJ2-5; 14 nucleotides line up with TRBD2. Germline trimming cut 1 base from V and 4 bases from J; bases unmatched to any gene: 2. The CDR3 extends over 16 amino acids. The germline V gene has CDR1 MGHRA and CDR2 YSYEKL. Here the CDR3 DNA reads TGCGCCAGCAGCCAAGGGACTAGCGGGAGGCGAGAGACCCAGTACTTC. Encoded protein: CASSQGTSGRRETQYF.

The table lists this clone with a count of one. The chain recombines TRBV18 with TRBJ2-1; 8 bases agree with TRBD1. Germline V CDR1 and CDR2: KGHSH, LQKENI. CDR3 length: 13 residues. J gave up 8 bases and V 6 bases, and 6 bases lay outside the gene matches. CDR3: CASSLDRVDEQFF. CDR3 nucleotide sequence: TGTGCCAGCTCCTTGGACAGGGTTGATGAGCAGTTCTTC.

V and J are TRBV9 and TRBJ2-1; D call uncertain. Between the trimmed V and J ends, which lost 4 bases and 7 bases, there was a span of 9 bases. The CDR3 length is 12 residues. Germline CDR1 reads SGDLS; CDR2 reads YYNGEE. The CDR3 region has the DNA TGTGCCAGCAGCCCCCCAGCAAATGAGCAGTTCTTC. Translation: CASSPPANEQFF.

The rearrangement uses TRBV29-1 and TRBJ1-3; D is undetermined. Germline CDR1 is SQVTM and CDR2 is ANQGSEA. The CDR3 runs to 14 residues. Trimming removed 1 base from V and 0 bases from J, with 7 bases in between. The CDR3 loop reads CSVEGSPSGNTIYF. CDR3 nucleotides: TGCAGCGTTGAAGGCAGCCCCTCTGGAAACACCATATATTTT.

This chain links TRBV4-3 with TRBJ2-6; D is perhaps TRBD1 or TRBD2 (5 bases each). Trimming took 4 bases from V and 0 from J, leaving 10 bases between them. The CDR3 runs 16 residues. Germline V gene sequence: CDR1 LGHNA, CDR2 YSLEER. The CDR3 DNA is TGCGCCAGCAGCCCGAGGGGCGGCTCTGGGGCCAACGTCCTGACTTTC. Its protein is CASSPRGGSGANVLTF.

The rearrangement links TRBV6-6 to TRBJ2-3; 7 nucleotides agree with TRBD1. The CDR3 totals 14 residues. The ends lost 6 bases at V and 4 bases at J; junction bases unmatched: 7. Germline V gives CDR1 MNHNY, CDR2 SVGAGI (reference sequence). CDR3 coding DNA: TGTGCCAGCAGCCCCGGGACAGCCCCAGATACGCAGTATTTT. Translated: CASSPGTAPDTQYF.

The rearrangement joins TRBV28 to TRBJ2-2; 8 positions agree with TRBD2. This CDR3 has 15 residues. Per the germline V gene, CDR1 is MDHEN and CDR2 is SYDVKM. V gave up 6 bases and J gave up 2 bases; unmatched junction bases: 5. CDR3: CASSGAGANTGELFF. The CDR3 nucleotides read TGTGCCAGCAGCGGAGCGGGGGCCAACACCGGGGAGCTGTTTTTT.

This rearrangement joins TRBV27 to TRBJ2-7; 7 bases line up with TRBD2. The CDR3 covers 14 residues. The germline V gene has CDR1 MNHEY and CDR2 SMNVEV (reference sequence). V shed 3 bases, J shed 3 bases, and the junction held 5 bases outside the gene matches. This chain's CDR3 is CASSFGREDYEQYF. CDR3 nucleotides: TGTGCCAGCAGTTTCGGTCGGGAGGACTACGAGCAGTACTTC.

The chain couples TRBV15 to TRBJ2-7; 11 bases fit TRBD2. Germline CDR1 is LNHNV and CDR2 is YYDKDF (reference sequence). CDR3 length: 16 amino acids. With 0 bases clipped from V and 0 bases from J, the junction kept 1 base outside the gene matches. For the CDR3, the DNA is TGTGCCACCAGCAGAGAAGGACTAGCGGGCTCCTACGAGCAGTACTTC. It specifies CATSREGLAGSYEQYF.

The chain uses TRBV30 and TRBJ1-2; a weak D match, TRBD1 (6 bases). The germline V and J ends were trimmed by 2 bases and 3 bases, with 13 bases remaining between them. The CDR3 loop spans 14 amino acids. Looked up from germline, CDR1 is GTSNPN and CDR2 is SVGIG (reference sequence). In nucleotides, the CDR3 is TGTGCCTGGAGTTTGTTAGGGGGAGACTATGGCTACACCTTC. Protein product: CAWSLLGGDYGYTF.

The gene calls are TRBV4-1 and TRBJ2-5; D assignment may be TRBD1 or TRBD2 (5 bases each). V shed 3 bases and J shed 1 base, with 6 bases lying between them. The CDR3 spans 13 residues. CDR1 is MGHRA and CDR2 is YSYEKL in the germline V gene. CDR3 coding DNA: TGCGCCAGCAGCCAGGGACCCCAAGAGACCCAGTACTTC. This gives the protein CASSQGPQETQYF.

The V and J genes are TRBV30 and TRBJ1-4; the D gene is possibly TRBD1 (5 bases). The length of the CDR3 is 13 residues. Germline assignment: CDR1 GTSNPN and CDR2 SVGIG (reference sequence). The ends were cut back, 8 bases at V and 3 bases at J, with 13 bases in the middle. CDR3 in DNA: TGTGCCAGTTCGTGGGGGGCTAATGAAAAACTGTTTTTT. As protein: CASSWGANEKLFF.

The chain joins TRBV4-1 to TRBJ2-3; TRBD2 aligns across 8 bases. J gave up 4 bases and V 3 bases, and 12 bases lay outside the gene matches. The CDR3 is 17 amino acids. The germline gives CDR1 MGHRA, CDR2 YSYEKL. The CDR3 nucleotides read TGCGCCAGCAGCCACCCCTTAGCGGGAACTCAGGCAGATACGCAGTATTTT. The encoded protein is CASSHPLAGTQADTQYF.

The table lists this clone with a count of one. The V and J genes are TRBV7-3 and TRBJ2-2; no definite D call. The CDR3 totals 15 residues. Germline assignment: CDR1 SGHTA and CDR2 FQGTGA. V shed 0 bases and J shed 3 bases, with 8 bases lying between them. This CDR3 is CASSLTKADTGELFF. The CDR3 nucleotides are TGTGCCAGCAGCTTAACTAAGGCGGACACCGGGGAGCTGTTTTTT. Combining the CDR3 with reference TRBV7-3 and TRBJ2-2 gives the whole variable domain GAGVSQTPSNKVTEKGKYVELRCDPISGHTALYWYRQSLGQGPEFLIYFQGTGAADDSGLPNDRFFAVRPEGSVSTLKIQRTERGDSAVYLCASSLTKADTGELFFGEGSRLTVL.

The J gene is TRBJ2-3, the V gene TRBV10-3; 8 bases are a match to TRBD1. The germline gives CDR1 ENHRY, CDR2 SYGVKD. The V gene end was trimmed by 6 bases and the J gene end by 1 base; junction bases not matched to a gene: 6. The CDR3 has 15 residues. CDR3: CAIRGPDRGTDTQYF. For the CDR3, the DNA is TGTGCCATCAGGGGACCGGACAGGGGCACAGATACGCAGTATTTT.

V gene TRBV9 combines with J gene TRBJ2-5, with D maybe TRBD1 (5 bases). The V gene's germline CDR1 is SGDLS and CDR2 YYNGEE. The CDR3 runs to 17 residues. V was cut by 0 bases and J by 1 base, with 16 bases left in between. For the CDR3, the DNA is TGTGCCAGCAGCGTAGGGGGTGGGTGGGGCCGCCAAGAGACCCAGTACTTC. Translated, it gives CASSVGGGWGRQETQYF.